The 30 T cell receptor beta chains given below trace back to one sample, sequenced in a study of PD-L1 blockade in urothelial cancer (dated by TCRdb to 2015 to 2018). Library preparation was by the immunoSEQ multiplex PCR assay. The source is immuneACCESS, and TCRdb retained only in-frame sequences with V and J called. Part of the clones is not carried over; for the studies checked, unresolved V genes explain less than half of this, and the remainder is unexplained. Recorded for this sample are about 82,000 clones; 82% of them occurred a single time. Clones ranked in the top ten supply more than 8% of the sample. The specimen comprised PBMCs, sampled around atezolizumab (anti-PD-L1) treatment. Receptors originate from a man aged 65 to 85 with urothelial cancer.

The J gene is TRBJ1-5, the V gene TRBV4-1, with 8 bases identical to TRBD1. Germline V gene sequence: CDR1 MGHRA, CDR2 YSYEKL. Germline trimming cut 4 bases from V and 1 base from J; bases unmatched to any gene: 3. The CDR3 contains 15 residues. The CDR3 region is CASSPTGASNQPQHF. CDR3 in DNA: TGCGCCAGCAGCCCGACAGGGGCAAGCAATCAGCCCCAGCATTTT.

V usage is TRBV6-5 and J usage is TRBJ1-2, with 8 nucleotides matching TRBD1. The J segment lost 6 bases and the V segment lost 5 bases, leaving 11 bases of the junction unmatched. The CDR3 loop spans 15 amino acids. Germline V gene lookup returns CDR1 MNHEY and CDR2 SVGAGI. The CDR3 DNA follows: TGTGCCAGCAGTCCCGCCGGACAGGGAGCTCATGGCTACACCTTC. This sequence encodes CASSPAGQGAHGYTF.

This clone occurred a few times. The J gene is TRBJ2-3, the V gene TRBV7-8; TRBD2 matches 7 bases. The CDR3 covers 13 residues. Per germline, CDR1 SGHVS and CDR2 FQNEAQ. J lost 8 bases, V lost 5 bases, and 7 bases had no gene match. CDR3 residues: CASSRPPGGTQYF. The CDR3 region has the DNA TGTGCCAGCAGCCGGCCGCCGGGGGGTACGCAGTATTTT.

This rearrangement joins TRBV5-6 to TRBJ2-1, with 10 bases that match TRBD2. Germline CDR1 is SGHDT and CDR2 is YYEEEE. V lost 1 base and J lost 8; bases outside the gene matches: 9. The CDR3 has 16 amino acids. The CDR3 coding sequence is TGTGCCAGCAGCTTGATACAGCGGGGGGGCCTGGATGAGCAGTTCTTC. Its protein is CASSLIQRGGLDEQFF.

CDR3 bases: TGTGCCAGCAGCTTAGCGTCGGGACAGGGGTTGGGAGAGACCCAGTACTTC. It is translated as CASSLASGQGLGETQYF. V and J are TRBV7-6 and TRBJ2-5; TRBD1 aligns across 10 bases. V lost 0 bases to trimming and J lost 4 bases; unmatched junction nucleotides: 8. The CDR3 runs to 17 residues. The V gene's germline CDR1 is SGHVS and CDR2 FNYEAQ.

This rearrangement joins TRBV18 to TRBJ2-7, with 8 bases aligning to TRBD1. Germline values: CDR1 KGHSH, CDR2 LQKENI. This CDR3 has 14 amino acids. V dropped 4 bases and J dropped 0; count of bases not matched to a gene: 2. The CDR3 DNA is TGTGCCAGCTCACGACAGGGGAGCTCCTACGAGCAGTACTTC. Translation: CASSRQGSSYEQYF.

The chain employs TRBV7-8 and TRBJ2-7; 9 bases map to TRBD1. The J segment lost 3 bases and the V segment lost 4 bases, leaving 1 base of the junction unmatched. From germline, CDR1 is SGHVS and CDR2 FQNEAQ. The CDR3 covers 13 residues. CDR3 DNA sequence: TGTGCCAGCAGCTCGGACAGGGGCTACGAGCAGTACTTC. Amino acids: CASSSDRGYEQYF.

V usage is TRBV27 and J usage is TRBJ2-7; TRBD2 aligns across 8 bases. The ends lost 6 bases at V and 1 base at J; junction bases unmatched: 2. Germline CDR1 is MNHEY and CDR2 is SMNVEV (reference sequence). This CDR3 spans 13 amino acids. CDR3 sequence: CASRRLASYEQYF. DNA of the CDR3: TGTGCCAGCAGAAGACTAGCGTCCTACGAGCAGTACTTC.

This chain joins TRBV27 and TRBJ2-7, with D possibly TRBD2 on 6 matching bases. This CDR3 contains 16 residues. Trimming removed 0 bases from V and 0 bases from J, with 12 bases in between. The germline CDR1 and CDR2 sequences are MNHEY and SMNVEV (reference sequence). The CDR3 coding sequence is TGTGCCAGCAGTTTATCGGCGGGACGGTTCTCCTACGAGCAGTACTTC. This gives the protein CASSLSAGRFSYEQYF.

The chain links TRBV11-2 to TRBJ1-2, with a possible D match to TRBD1 (6 bases). The CDR3 extends over 14 amino acids. From germline, CDR1 is SGHAT and CDR2 FQNNGV. The V and J ends lost 0 bases and 5 bases respectively, with 10 bases between them. CDR3 nucleotides: TGTGCCAGCAGCTTAGACGCAGGGGAATATGGCTACACCTTC. This translates into CASSLDAGEYGYTF.

The rearrangement joins TRBV27 to TRBJ2-1; TRBD2 matches at 10 bases. Germline trimming cut 3 bases from V and 7 bases from J; bases unmatched to any gene: 12. Germline V gives CDR1 MNHEY, CDR2 SMNVEV (reference sequence). CDR3 length: 17 amino acids. CDR3 nucleotide sequence: TGTGCCAGCAGTTTCCCCTCGGGTAGCGGGGGGTTGAATGAGCAGTTCTTC. Its translation: CASSFPSGSGGLNEQFF.

This clone showed up just a few times. The chain carries TRBV4-2 and TRBJ1-2; D not resolved. With 0 bases removed from V and 6 bases from J, the gap between germline ends came to 11 bases. CDR1 is LGHNA, CDR2 YNFKEQ, per germline. This CDR3 region has 14 residues. The CDR3 is CASSQDWGVDGYTF. CDR3 sequence (DNA): TGTGCCAGCAGCCAAGATTGGGGAGTCGATGGCTACACCTTC.

This clone occurred a few times. The rearrangement joins TRBV9 to TRBJ2-3; unclear D gene. Germline V CDR1 and CDR2: SGDLS, YYNGEE. V shed 3 bases and J shed 5 bases, with 4 bases lying between them. This CDR3 has 11 amino acids. The DNA for the CDR3 is TGTGCCAGCAGCGACGGAGATACGCAGTATTTT. It encodes CASSDGDTQYF.

The chain recombines TRBV12-5 with TRBJ2-1; 12 bases fit TRBD2. This CDR3 comprises 19 residues. Trimming at V came to 1 base and at J to 6 bases, leaving 13 bases not matched to a gene. CDR1 is LGHNT and CDR2 is FRNRAP in the germline V gene. CDR3 loop: CASGLGLAGAGGRTNEQFF. Here the CDR3 DNA reads TGTGCTAGTGGTTTGGGACTAGCGGGGGCCGGGGGGAGGACCAATGAGCAGTTCTTC.

The V call is TRBV6-6, the J call TRBJ2-7; maybe TRBD2 (6 bases). Germline V gene sequence: CDR1 MNHNY, CDR2 SVGAGI (reference sequence). V dropped 10 bases and J dropped 5 bases, with 18 bases sitting between them. CDR3 length: 13 amino acids. The CDR3 spells CATLTGGKNEQYF. In DNA form, the CDR3 reads TGTGCCACCCTGACTGGCGGGAAAAACGAGCAGTACTTC.

CDR3 sequence: CASSSSTGDSGELFF. The CDR3 DNA reads TGCGCCAGCAGCTCGTCCACAGGGGATTCCGGGGAGCTGTTTTTT. The rearrangement uses TRBV5-1 and TRBJ2-2, with 7 positions matching TRBD1. CDR3 length: 15 amino acids. Trimming at V came to 3 bases and at J to 6 bases, leaving 8 bases not matched to a gene. Germline assignment: CDR1 SGHRS and CDR2 YFSETQ.

This sequence joins TRBV6-6 and TRBJ2-7; a weak D match, TRBD2 (5 bases). The CDR3 sequence is 12 residues long. Trimming pared 7 bases from V and 5 bases from J, leaving 12 bases between. From germline, CDR1 is MNHNY and CDR2 SVGAGI (reference sequence). For the CDR3, the DNA is TGTGCCAGCACCTACCCGGGGAACGAGCAGTACTTC. This gives the protein CASTYPGNEQYF.

The chain links TRBV5-4 to TRBJ2-7, with a weak D call TRBD2 (6 bases). Trimming removed 0 bases at V and 6 bases at J, with 13 bases between. The CDR3 spans 14 residues. Germline V CDR1 and CDR2: SGHNT, YYREEE (reference sequence). For the CDR3, the DNA is TGTGCCAGCAGCTTGGGGGGAGGTTCGGGCGAGCAGTACTTC. Protein product: CASSLGGGSGEQYF. The full variable domain, its missing parts supplied by reference TRBV5-4 and TRBJ2-7, is ETGVTQSPTHLIKTRGQQVTLRCSSQSGHNTVSWYQQALGQGPQFIFQYYREEENGRGNFPPRFSGLQFPNYSSELNVNALELDDSALYLCASSLGGGSGEQYFGPGTRLTVT.

V usage is TRBV2 and J usage is TRBJ2-7; TRBD2 matches at 7 bases. V shed 4 bases and J 2 bases; nucleotides not matched to a gene: 8. The CDR3 spans 15 residues. Looked up from germline, CDR1 is SNHLY and CDR2 is FYNNEI. As DNA, the CDR3 is TGTGCCAGCAGTGGGGGCGGGGGAGGTACCTACGAGCAGTACTTC. It is translated as CASSGGGGGTYEQYF.

V usage is TRBV4-3 and J usage is TRBJ2-2; 13 positions agree with TRBD2. The CDR3 spans 16 residues. Germline CDR1 reads LGHNA; CDR2 reads YSLEER. V was clipped by 4 bases and J by 3 bases; unmatched bases: 2. This CDR3 reads CASSPTSGRDTGELFF. In DNA, the CDR3 is TGCGCCAGCAGCCCTACTAGCGGGAGGGACACCGGGGAGCTGTTTTTT.

The table lists this clone with many counts. CDR3 sequence: CASSLEGQTINNEQFF. CDR3 DNA: TGTGCCAGCAGCTTGGAGGGACAGACTATCAACAATGAGCAGTTCTTC. The chain combines TRBV27 with TRBJ2-1, with TRBD1 as a possible D gene (7 bases). Per the germline V gene, CDR1 is MNHEY and CDR2 is SMNVEV (reference sequence). With 6 bases removed from V and 5 bases from J, the gap between germline ends came to 20 bases. This CDR3 is built from 16 residues.

The V gene is TRBV21-1, the J gene TRBJ2-3; the D call in the table, TRBD2, was not verified against the DNA. TRBV21-1 is an annotated pseudogene. The CDR3 extends over 16 amino acids. The CDR3 region is CASSDGGVSSTDTQYF. DNA for the CDR3: TGTGCCAGCAGCGATGGGGGGGTTTCTAGCACAGATACGCAGTATTTT.

This clone was found once. The rearrangement joins TRBV13 to TRBJ1-3; D call uncertain. Germline loops: CDR1 PRHDT, CDR2 FYEKMQ (reference sequence). This CDR3 has 16 amino acids. Trimming cost V 1 base and J 4 bases, with 14 bases left between them. The CDR3 is CASSLVVSGTGNTIYF. The CDR3 bases are TGTGCCAGCAGCTTAGTAGTGTCAGGCACAGGAAACACCATATATTTT. Combining the CDR3 with reference TRBV13 and TRBJ1-3 gives the whole variable domain AAGVIQSPRHLIKEKRETATLKCYPIPRHDTVYWYQQGPGQDPQFLISFYEKMQSDKGSIPDRFSAQQFSDYHSELNMSSLELGDSALYFCASSLVVSGTGNTIYFGEGSWLTVV.

This clone came up once. The chain is built from TRBV4-3 and TRBJ2-7; TRBD1 is a possible D gene (5 bases). The V end was cut by 0 bases, the J end by 9 bases, with 12 bases between. CDR3 length equals 13 residues. Per germline, CDR1 LGHNA and CDR2 YSLEER. CDR3 in DNA: TGCGCCAGCAGCCAAGATCGGACAACTTGGCAGTACTTC. Translated: CASSQDRTTWQYF.

The chain uses TRBV2 and TRBJ1-1, with D perhaps matching TRBD1 (5 bases). The CDR3 extends over 15 amino acids. Germline V gene sequence: CDR1 SNHLY, CDR2 FYNNEI. Trimming pared 5 bases from V and 1 base from J, leaving 14 bases between. The CDR3: CASSQGLGGNTEAFF. DNA of the CDR3: TGTGCCAGCAGTCAAGGACTGGGGGGGAACACTGAAGCTTTCTTT. Looking up the rest from reference TRBV2 and TRBJ1-1 gives the full variable domain: EPEVTQTPSHQVTQMGQEVILRCVPISNHLYFYWYRQILGQKVEFLVSFYNNEISEKSEIFDDQFSVERPDGSNFTLKIRSTKLEDSAMYFCASSQGLGGNTEAFFGQGTRLTVV.

The J gene is TRBJ2-7, the V gene TRBV6-5; D is unresolved. Germline-derived CDR1 and CDR2 are MNHEY and SVGAGI. The CDR3 length is 12 residues. Trimming left V 6 bases short and J 3 bases short, with 9 bases between. CDR3 DNA sequence: TGTGCCAGCAGCCTAAGCCTCTACGAGCAGTACTTC. It yields the protein CASSLSLYEQYF.

This clone has a handful of counts. The gene calls are TRBV27 and TRBJ1-2, with 7 bases aligning to TRBD1. Trimming removed 0 bases from V and 9 bases from J; junction bases left unmatched: 10. CDR1 and CDR2 from the germline V gene are MNHEY and SMNVEV (reference sequence). This CDR3 comprises 15 residues. CDR3 loop: CASSLSAGAGGSYTF. The CDR3 DNA follows: TGTGCCAGCAGTTTATCGGCCGGGGCAGGGGGAAGCTACACCTTC.

This sequence joins TRBV7-2 and TRBJ2-5, with 7 bases matching TRBD1. Germline loops: CDR1 SGHTA, CDR2 FQGNSA. V shed 4 bases and J 3 bases; nucleotides not matched to a gene: 2. The CDR3 has 13 amino acids. CDR3 loop: CASSWQGEETQYF. The CDR3, as DNA: TGTGCCAGCAGCTGGCAGGGGGAAGAGACCCAGTACTTC.

In nucleotides, the CDR3 is TGCGCCAGCAGCTCACTAGCGGGGGGACAAGAGACCCAGTACTTC. Residues: CASSSLAGGQETQYF. The J gene is TRBJ2-5, the V gene TRBV5-1, with 12 bases fitting TRBD2. This CDR3 comprises 15 residues. V lost 3 bases and J lost 2; bases outside the gene matches: 2. CDR1 is SGHRS and CDR2 is YFSETQ in the germline V gene.

The chain recombines TRBV27 with TRBJ1-1, with a tentative D call TRBD1 (5 bases). Trimming shortened V by 5 bases and J by 3 bases, and 19 bases separated the two germline ends. This CDR3 has 16 residues. Germline CDR1 is MNHEY and CDR2 is SMNVEV (reference sequence). This chain's CDR3 is CASSPGRVWEDTEAFF. The CDR3 DNA reads TGTGCCAGCAGTCCGGGACGGGTTTGGGAGGACACTGAAGCTTTCTTT.